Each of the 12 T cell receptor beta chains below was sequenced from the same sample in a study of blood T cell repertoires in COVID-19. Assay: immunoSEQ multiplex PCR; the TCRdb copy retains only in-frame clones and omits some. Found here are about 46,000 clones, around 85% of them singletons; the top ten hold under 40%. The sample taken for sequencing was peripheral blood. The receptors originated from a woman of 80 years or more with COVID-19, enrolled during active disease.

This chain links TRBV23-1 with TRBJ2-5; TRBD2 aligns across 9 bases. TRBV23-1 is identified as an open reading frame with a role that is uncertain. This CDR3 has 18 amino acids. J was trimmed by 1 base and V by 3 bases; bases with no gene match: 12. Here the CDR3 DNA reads TGCGCCAGCAGTCATGGTAGGGGGTGGCGGGAGGGCCAAGAGACCCAGTACTTC. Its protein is CASSHGRGWREGQETQYF.

This CDR3 reads CASRTSITDTQYF. CDR3 nucleotide sequence: TGCGCCAGCAGGACTAGCATCACAGATACGCAGTATTTT. This chain connects TRBV5-1 to TRBJ2-3; 7 bases are a match to TRBD2. V was pared by 5 bases and J by 2 bases, with 2 bases of the junction left unmatched. The CDR3 contains 13 residues. Looked up from germline, CDR1 is SGHRS and CDR2 is YFSETQ.

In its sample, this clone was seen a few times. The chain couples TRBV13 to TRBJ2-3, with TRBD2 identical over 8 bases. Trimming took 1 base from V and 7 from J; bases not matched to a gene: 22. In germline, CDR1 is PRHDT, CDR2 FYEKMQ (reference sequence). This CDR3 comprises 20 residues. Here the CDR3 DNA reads TGTGCCAGCAGCTTAGTTTCAGGTCTAGCGGGTAGTCCGCCTCCCAATACGCAGTATTTT. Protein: CASSLVSGLAGSPPPNTQYF. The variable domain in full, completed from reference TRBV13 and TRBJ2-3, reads AAGVIQSPRHLIKEKRETATLKCYPIPRHDTVYWYQQGPGQDPQFLISFYEKMQSDKGSIPDRFSAQQFSDYHSELNMSSLELGDSALYFCASSLVSGLAGSPPPNTQYFGPGTRLTVL.

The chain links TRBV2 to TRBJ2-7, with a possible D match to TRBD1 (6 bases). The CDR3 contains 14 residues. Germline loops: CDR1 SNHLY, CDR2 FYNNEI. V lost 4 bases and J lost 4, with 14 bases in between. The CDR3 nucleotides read TGTGCCAGCAGTGGGGGGCCCCGGGGTTACGAGCAGTACTTC. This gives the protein CASSGGPRGYEQYF.

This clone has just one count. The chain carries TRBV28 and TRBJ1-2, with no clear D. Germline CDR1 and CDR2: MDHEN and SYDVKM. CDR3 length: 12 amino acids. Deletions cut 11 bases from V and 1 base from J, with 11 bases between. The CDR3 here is CAAGAFNYGYTF. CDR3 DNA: TGTGCCGCGGGAGCCTTTAACTATGGCTACACCTTC.

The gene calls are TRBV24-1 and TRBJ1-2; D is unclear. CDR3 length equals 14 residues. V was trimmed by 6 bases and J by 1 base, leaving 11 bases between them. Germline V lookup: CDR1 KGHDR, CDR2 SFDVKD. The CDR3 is CATSPHSFNYGYTF. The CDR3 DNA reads TGTGCCACCAGTCCTCACAGTTTTAACTATGGCTACACCTTC.

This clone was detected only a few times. The CDR3 is CASSHGALAGVAYEQYF. The DNA of the CDR3 is TGTGCCAGCAGCCACGGGGCCCTAGCGGGGGTAGCCTACGAGCAGTACTTC. The gene calls are TRBV3-1 (or the pseudogene TRBV3-2) and TRBJ2-7, with 10 bases that match TRBD2. The germline V gene encodes CDR1 LGHDT and CDR2 YNNKEL (reference sequence). Trimming removed 3 bases from V and 2 bases from J; junction bases left unmatched: 10. The length of the CDR3 is 17 residues.

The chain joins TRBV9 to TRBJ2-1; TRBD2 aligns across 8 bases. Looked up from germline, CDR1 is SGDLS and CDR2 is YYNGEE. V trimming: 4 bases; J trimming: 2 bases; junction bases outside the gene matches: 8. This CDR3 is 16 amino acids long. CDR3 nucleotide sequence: TGTGCCAGCAGCCCAAGGACTAGCCGCACCTACAATGAGCAGTTCTTC. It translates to CASSPRTSRTYNEQFF. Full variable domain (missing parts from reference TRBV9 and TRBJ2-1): DSGVTQTPKHLITATGQRVTLRCSPRSGDLSVYWYQQSLDQGLQFLIQYYNGEERAKGNILERFSAQQFPDLHSELNLSSLELGDSALYFCASSPRTSRTYNEQFFGPGTRLTVL.

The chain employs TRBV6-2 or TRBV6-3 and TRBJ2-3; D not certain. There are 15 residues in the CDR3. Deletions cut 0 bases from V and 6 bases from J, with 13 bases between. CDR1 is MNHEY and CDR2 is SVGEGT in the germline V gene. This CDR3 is CASSYSPQSVDTQYF. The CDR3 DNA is TGTGCCAGCAGTTACTCCCCCCAGTCCGTCGATACGCAGTATTTT.

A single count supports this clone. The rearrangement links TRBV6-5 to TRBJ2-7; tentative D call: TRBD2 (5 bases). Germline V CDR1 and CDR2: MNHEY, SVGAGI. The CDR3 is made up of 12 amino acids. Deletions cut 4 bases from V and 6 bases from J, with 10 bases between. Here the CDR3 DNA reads TGTGCCAGCAGTTCCCCGGGGTTCGAGCAGTACTTC. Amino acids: CASSSPGFEQYF.

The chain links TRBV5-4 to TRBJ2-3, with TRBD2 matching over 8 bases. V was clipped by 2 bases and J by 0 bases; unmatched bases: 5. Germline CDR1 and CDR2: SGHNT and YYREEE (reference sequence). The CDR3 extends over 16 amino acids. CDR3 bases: TGTGCCAGCAGCTTAGGGCTAGCGGGTAGCACAGATACGCAGTATTTT. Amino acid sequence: CASSLGLAGSTDTQYF.

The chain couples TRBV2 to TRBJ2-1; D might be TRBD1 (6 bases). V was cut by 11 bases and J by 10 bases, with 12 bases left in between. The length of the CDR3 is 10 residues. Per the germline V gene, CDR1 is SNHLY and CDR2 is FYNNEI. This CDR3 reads CAGNREEQFF. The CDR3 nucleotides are TGTGCCGGTAACAGGGAGGAGCAGTTCTTC.